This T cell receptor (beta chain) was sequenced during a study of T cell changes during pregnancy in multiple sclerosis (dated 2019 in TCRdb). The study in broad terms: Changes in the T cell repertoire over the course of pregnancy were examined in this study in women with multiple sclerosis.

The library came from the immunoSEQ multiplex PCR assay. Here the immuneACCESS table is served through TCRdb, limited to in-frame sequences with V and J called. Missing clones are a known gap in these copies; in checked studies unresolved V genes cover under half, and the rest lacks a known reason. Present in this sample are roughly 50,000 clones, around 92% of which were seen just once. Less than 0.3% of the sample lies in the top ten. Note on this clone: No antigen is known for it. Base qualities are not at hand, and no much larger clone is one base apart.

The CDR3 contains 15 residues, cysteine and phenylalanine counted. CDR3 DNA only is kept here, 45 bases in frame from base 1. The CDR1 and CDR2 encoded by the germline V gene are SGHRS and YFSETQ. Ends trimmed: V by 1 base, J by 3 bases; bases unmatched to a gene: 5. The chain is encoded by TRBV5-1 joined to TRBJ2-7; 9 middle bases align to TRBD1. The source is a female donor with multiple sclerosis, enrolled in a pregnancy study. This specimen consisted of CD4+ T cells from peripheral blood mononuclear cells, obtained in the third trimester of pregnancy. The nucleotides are TGCGCCAGCAGCTTGAGCGGGACAGGGCACTACGAGCAGTACTTC. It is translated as CASSLSGTGHYEQYF.